The clone carrying this T cell receptor beta chain was seen once. Its antigen is still unknown. At one boundary the junction diverges from the germline segment, which might be a read error. These data come from a study of metastatic and nonmetastatic thyroid tumors. Overall study: Samples came from malignant and benign thyroid patients, and repertoires were compared across blood and tumor or nodule tissue.

Before thyroid surgery, none of the patients had received any treatment. Germline loops: CDR1 PRHDT, CDR2 FYEKMQ (reference sequence). The CDR3 sequence is 15 residues long. Study processing details: Clinicopathological groups supplied CDR3 differences that were used to build a distant-metastasis classifier for papillary thyroid cancer. TCRdb reprocessed the PCR reads using MiXCR. TCRdb, not the original authors, processed these V and J calls. The sample lists approximately 15,000 clones, about 24% occurring once. General study points: Malignant tumors reportedly showed significantly higher TCR beta diversity than benign nodules in both blood and tumor.

The sequence derives from a female donor with papillary thyroid cancer or a benign thyroid nodule (not recorded which). Some clones in this sample may be carry-over from other donors' samples. The sequenced sample was adjacent normal tissue. The chain combines TRBV13 with TRBJ2-7; D remains unclear. Written as DNA, the CDR3 is TGTGCCAGCATCTTAGTCGAAACTGGACCCACGGCGCAGTACTTC. It yields the protein CASILVETGPTAQYF.